This is a list of T cell receptor beta chains from one sample in a study of blood T cell repertoires in COVID-19. This table comes from immunoSEQ multiplex PCR, and its TCRdb copy is limited to in-frame clones, with some not included. The sample holds 250,000 or so clones, around 81% seen once. The sequenced sample was peripheral blood. The receptor set was obtained from a man aged 25-40 years who had recovered from COVID-19. Each CDR3 is given with its conserved first and last residue. Each record gives: CDR3 protein, CDR3 length, V gene, J gene.

CSVEGTGGRGYTF	13	TRBV29-1	TRBJ1-2
CASSYDRADTQYF	13	TRBV3-1/TRBV3-2	TRBJ2-3
CASAGGRVTDTQYF	14	TRBV6-6	TRBJ2-3
CASSNGFGGNQPQHF	15	TRBV19	TRBJ1-5
CASSDQRGGSKQFF	14	TRBV6-4	TRBJ2-1
CASSLAPGQLYGYTF	15	TRBV27	TRBJ1-2
CATREANTGELFF	13	TRBV6-5	TRBJ2-2
CASSLQGRGYTF	12	TRBV7-9	TRBJ1-2
CASSYEGWDGYTF	13	TRBV6-5	TRBJ1-2
CASSQPRMSAEAFF	14	TRBV4-1	TRBJ1-1
CASSQQGYGYTF	12	TRBV14	TRBJ1-2
CASSSPGQGYGYTF	14	TRBV28	TRBJ1-2
CASSLVGGETQYF	13	TRBV5-4	TRBJ2-5
CASSPKTSGLQETQYF	16	TRBV18	TRBJ2-5
CASAPHRQDDSNQPQHF	17	TRBV12-5	TRBJ1-5
CASSPPPIYSSGANVLTF	18	TRBV16	TRBJ2-6
CASSPTGQTHNEQFF	15	TRBV7-9	TRBJ2-1
CASSLQGNIQYF	12	TRBV12-3/TRBV12-4	TRBJ2-4
CAITSGQMNTEAFF	14	TRBV10-3	TRBJ1-1
CASSETTSGVSYNEQFF	17	TRBV2	TRBJ2-1
CASSFRSGGLYNEQFF	16	TRBV5-1	TRBJ2-1
CASSPRQDGEQFF	13	TRBV18	TRBJ2-1
CASSTGQAYNEQFF	14	TRBV28	TRBJ2-1
CASSQASNQPQHF	13	TRBV3-1/TRBV3-2	TRBJ1-5
CASSQDFRTSVYNEQFF	17	TRBV14	TRBJ2-1
CASTQDRGIPLHF	13	TRBV19	TRBJ1-6
CASSRFGTSFLGGEKQFF	18	TRBV4-1	TRBJ2-1
CATSLGTGGYEQYF	14	TRBV15	TRBJ2-7
CASSKGAYQGTAPTNEKLFF	20	TRBV21-1	TRBJ1-4
CASSLTSRVNEQFF	14	TRBV7-3	TRBJ2-1
CASSLDTHTEAFF	13	TRBV13	TRBJ1-1
CASSLVSQGTDEQYF	15	TRBV7-6	TRBJ2-7
CSAGGTLYGYTF	12	TRBV20-1	TRBJ1-2
CASSLTGNQPQHF	13	TRBV11-2	TRBJ1-5
CASSKPQGSNQPQHF	15	TRBV21-1	TRBJ1-5
CASSLGSGGDNEQFF	15	TRBV28	TRBJ2-1